This T cell receptor beta chain was captured by sequencing in a study of Ad26.COV2.S vaccination and SARS-CoV-2 variants. Treatment meaning: some 20 received Ad26.COV2.S at low or high dose, single or two shots; a few received placebo; per-sample allocation not given. The samples date from day 63 after the first vaccine or placebo injection. A Boston adult aged 18-55 years was the donor. This CDR3 has 15 residues. CDR1 is MNHEY, CDR2 SVGAGI, per germline. The ends were cut back, 0 bases at V and 2 bases at J, with 9 bases in the middle. The repertoire was sequenced with immunoSEQ multiplex PCR; TCRdb's copy has only in-frame clones and lacks some. Seen here are roughly 270,000 clones, around 87% observed once, and the top ten hold about 3.6%. Turning to this clone: Its specificity is not known.

General study findings and limits: Reported findings describe substantial breadth in spike-specific CD8+ and CD4+ T cell responses following vaccination. Overall T cell responses may have been underestimated by the analyses of TCR breadth and depth.

V usage is TRBV6-5 and J usage is TRBJ2-3; D is unresolved. Specimen: peripheral blood, collected in a trial of Ad26.COV2.S vaccine versus placebo. This sequence was found in a person between 18 and 65 years old who received the Ad26.COV2.S COVID-19 vaccine or a placebo. The DNA for the CDR3 is TGTGCCAGCAGTTACTCGGGGTATGTCACAGATACGCAGTATTTT. Residues: CASSYSGYVTDTQYF.